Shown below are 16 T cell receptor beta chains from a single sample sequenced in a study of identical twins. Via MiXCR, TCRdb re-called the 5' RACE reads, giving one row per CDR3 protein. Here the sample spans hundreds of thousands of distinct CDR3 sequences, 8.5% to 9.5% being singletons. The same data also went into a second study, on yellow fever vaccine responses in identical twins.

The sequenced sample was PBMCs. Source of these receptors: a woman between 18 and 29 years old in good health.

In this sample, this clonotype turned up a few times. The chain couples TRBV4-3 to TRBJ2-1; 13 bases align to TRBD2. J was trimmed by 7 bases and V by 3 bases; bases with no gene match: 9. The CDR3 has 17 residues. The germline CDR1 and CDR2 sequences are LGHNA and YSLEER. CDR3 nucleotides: TGCGCCAGCAGCCACTTAGGCGGGACTAGCGGGATGAATGAGCAGTTCTTC. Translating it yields CASSHLGGTSGMNEQFF.

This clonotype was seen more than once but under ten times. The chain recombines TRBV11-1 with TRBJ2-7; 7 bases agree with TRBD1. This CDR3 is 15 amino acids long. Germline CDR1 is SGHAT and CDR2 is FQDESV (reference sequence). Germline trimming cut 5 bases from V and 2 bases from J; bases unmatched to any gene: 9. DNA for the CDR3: TGTGCCAGCAGCGAGGCCCGGACAGGAGCCTACGAGCAGTACTTC. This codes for CASSEARTGAYEQYF.

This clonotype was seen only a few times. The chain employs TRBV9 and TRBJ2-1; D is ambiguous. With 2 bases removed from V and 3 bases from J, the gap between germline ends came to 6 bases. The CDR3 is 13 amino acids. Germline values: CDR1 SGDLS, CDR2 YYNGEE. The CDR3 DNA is TGTGCCAGCAGCGTGGCGTACTACAATGAGCAGTTCTTC. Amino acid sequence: CASSVAYYNEQFF.

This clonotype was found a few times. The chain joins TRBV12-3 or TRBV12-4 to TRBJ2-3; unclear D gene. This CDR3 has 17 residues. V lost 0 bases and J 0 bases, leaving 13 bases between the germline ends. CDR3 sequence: CASSLALRSSSTDTQYF. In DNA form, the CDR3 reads TGTGCCAGCAGTTTAGCGCTGAGGAGCTCTAGCACAGATACGCAGTATTTT.

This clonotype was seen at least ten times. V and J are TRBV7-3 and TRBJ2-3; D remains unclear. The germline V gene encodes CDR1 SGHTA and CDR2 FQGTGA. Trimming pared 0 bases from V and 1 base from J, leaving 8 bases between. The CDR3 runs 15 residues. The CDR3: CASSLTGRGTDTQYF. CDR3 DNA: TGTGCCAGCAGCTTAACTGGACGGGGCACAGATACGCAGTATTTT.

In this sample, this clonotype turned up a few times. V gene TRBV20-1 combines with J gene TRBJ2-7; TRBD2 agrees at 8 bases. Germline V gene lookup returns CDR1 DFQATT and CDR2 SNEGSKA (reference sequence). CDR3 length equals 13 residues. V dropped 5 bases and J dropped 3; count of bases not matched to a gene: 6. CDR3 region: CSAGGSGNYEQYF. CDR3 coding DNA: TGCAGTGCTGGGGGTAGCGGGAACTACGAGCAGTACTTC.

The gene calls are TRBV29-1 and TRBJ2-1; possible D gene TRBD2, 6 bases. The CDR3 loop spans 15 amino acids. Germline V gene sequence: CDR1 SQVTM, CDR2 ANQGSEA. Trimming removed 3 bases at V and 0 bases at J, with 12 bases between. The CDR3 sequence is CSVDGTLSSYNEQFF. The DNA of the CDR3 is TGCAGCGTTGATGGGACTCTCAGCTCCTACAATGAGCAGTTCTTC.

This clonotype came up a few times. The CDR3 DNA reads as TGTGCCAGCAGTGAAAAGGGGCTCACTGAAGCTTTCTTT. This translates into CASSEKGLTEAFF. The chain has TRBV6-1 and TRBJ1-1; perhaps TRBD1 as D (5 bases). The germline CDR1 and CDR2 sequences are MNHNS and SASEGT. This CDR3 is 13 amino acids long. V was shortened by 2 bases and J by 4 bases, with 8 bases between the two germline ends.

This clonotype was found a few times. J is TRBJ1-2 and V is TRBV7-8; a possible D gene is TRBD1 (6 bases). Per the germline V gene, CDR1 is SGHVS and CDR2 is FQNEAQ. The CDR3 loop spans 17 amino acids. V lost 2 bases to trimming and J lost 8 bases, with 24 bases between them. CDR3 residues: CASSLSLVGGRGGGYTF. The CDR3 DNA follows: TGTGCCAGCAGCTTAAGTTTAGTTGGGGGGCGCGGAGGAGGCTACACCTTC. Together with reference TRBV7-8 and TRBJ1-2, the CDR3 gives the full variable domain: GAGVSQSPRYKVAKRGQDVALRCDPISGHVSLFWYQQALGQGPEFLTYFQNEAQLDKSGLPSDRFFAERPEGSVSTLKIQRTQQEDSAVYLCASSLSLVGGRGGGYTFGSGTRLTVV.

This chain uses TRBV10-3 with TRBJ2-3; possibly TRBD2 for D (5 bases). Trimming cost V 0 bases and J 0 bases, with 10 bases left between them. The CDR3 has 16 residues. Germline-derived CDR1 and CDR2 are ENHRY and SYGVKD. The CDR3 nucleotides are TGTGCCATCAGTGAGTCTCACGGGGAGAGCACAGATACGCAGTATTTT. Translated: CAISESHGESTDTQYF.

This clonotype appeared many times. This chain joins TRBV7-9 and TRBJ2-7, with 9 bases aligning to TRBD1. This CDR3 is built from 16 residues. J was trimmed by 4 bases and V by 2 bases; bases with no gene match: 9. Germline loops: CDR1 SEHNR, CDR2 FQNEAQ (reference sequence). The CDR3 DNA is TGTGCCAGCAGCTTATACCAGGACAGGGGAAGGTACGAGCAGTACTTC. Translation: CASSLYQDRGRYEQYF.

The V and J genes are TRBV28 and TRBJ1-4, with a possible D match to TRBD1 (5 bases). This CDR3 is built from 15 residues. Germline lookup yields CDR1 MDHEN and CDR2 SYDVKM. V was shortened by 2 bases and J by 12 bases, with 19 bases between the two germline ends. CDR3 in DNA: TGTGCCAGCAGTTTAAGTTCGGCAGGCGGGGGGGAACTGTTTTTT. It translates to CASSLSSAGGGELFF.

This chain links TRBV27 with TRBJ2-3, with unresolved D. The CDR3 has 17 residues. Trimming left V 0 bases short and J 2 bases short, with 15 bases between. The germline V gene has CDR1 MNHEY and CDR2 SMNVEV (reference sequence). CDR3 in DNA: TGTGCCAGCAGTTTATCTCGTTGGGCCGCCTTCACAGATACGCAGTATTTT. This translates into CASSLSRWAAFTDTQYF.

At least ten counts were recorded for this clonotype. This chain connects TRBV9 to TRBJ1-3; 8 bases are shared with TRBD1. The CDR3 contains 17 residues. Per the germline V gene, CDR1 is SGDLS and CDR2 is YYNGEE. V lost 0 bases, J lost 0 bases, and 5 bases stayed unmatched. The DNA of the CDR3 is TGTGCCAGCAGCGTAGGTGGGACAGGCGTCTCTGGAAACACCATATATTTT. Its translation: CASSVGGTGVSGNTIYF.

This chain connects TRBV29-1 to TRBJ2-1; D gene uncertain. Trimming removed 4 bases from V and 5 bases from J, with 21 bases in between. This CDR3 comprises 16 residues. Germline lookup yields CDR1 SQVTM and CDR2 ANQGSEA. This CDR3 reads CSVARSLESLDNEQFF. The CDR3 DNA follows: TGCAGCGTTGCTCGATCCCTTGAAAGTCTTGACAATGAGCAGTTCTTC.

The CDR3 sequence: CASSYSTGAANNEQFF. CDR3 DNA sequence: TGTGCCAGCAGTTACTCGACAGGGGCGGCCAACAATGAGCAGTTCTTC. The V call is TRBV6-5, the J call TRBJ2-1; 8 nucleotides align to TRBD1. CDR1 and CDR2 (germline): MNHEY, SVGAGI. V was pared by 0 bases and J by 5 bases, with 6 bases of the junction left unmatched. There are 16 residues in the CDR3.